Listed here are 25 T cell receptor beta chains from one sample, sequenced in a study of T-cell reconstitution after alpha-beta-depleted transplantation in children. Unique molecular identifiers tagged the TCRbeta library. TCRdb fed the PCR reads into MiXCR, producing one record per CDR3 protein. The sample carries hundreds of thousands of distinct CDR3 sequences, 10% recorded once. Here the sequenced sample was PBMCs, taken before TCRalphabeta/CD19-depleted stem cell transplant. The receptors come from a boy under two years old with acute myeloid leukemia, due to receive a stem cell transplant.

This clonotype turned up a few times. This chain links TRBV7-8 with TRBJ2-3; TRBD2 agrees at 12 bases. Per germline, CDR1 SGHVS and CDR2 FQNEAQ. CDR3 size: 17 residues. J gave up 3 bases and V 1 base, and 5 bases lay outside the gene matches. The CDR3 loop reads CASSLGGLAGMTDTQYF. In nucleotides, the CDR3 is TGTGCCAGCAGCTTAGGGGGACTAGCGGGCATGACAGATACGCAGTATTTT.

The CDR3 DNA reads as TGCGCCAGCAGGGACCAACTTTACTACGAGCAGTACTTC. Its translation is CASRDQLYYEQYF. J is TRBJ2-7 and V is TRBV5-1; D uncertain. CDR1 and CDR2 from the germline V gene are SGHRS and YFSETQ. This CDR3 has 13 amino acids. The V end was cut by 5 bases, the J end by 3 bases, with 12 bases between.

The chain employs TRBV28 and TRBJ1-2, with TRBD1 matching over 9 bases. There are 11 residues in the CDR3. From germline, CDR1 is MDHEN and CDR2 SYDVKM. V shed 10 bases and J 14 bases; nucleotides not matched to a gene: 11. CDR3 sequence: CATENTGGGTF. The CDR3, as DNA: TGTGCCACCGAGAACACAGGGGGCGGGACCTTC.

This clonotype was recorded many times. The genes are TRBV18 and TRBJ2-3; 12 bases line up with TRBD2. CDR1 KGHSH and CDR2 LQKENI come from the germline V gene. V lost 0 bases, J lost 3 bases, and 7 bases stayed unmatched. The CDR3 loop spans 18 amino acids. CDR3 sequence reads: CASSPPLAGGPGTDTQYF. CDR3 sequence (DNA): TGTGCCAGCTCACCACCCCTAGCGGGAGGGCCGGGAACAGATACGCAGTATTTT.

This clonotype was seen ten or more times. The chain has TRBV28 and TRBJ2-3, with TRBD2 matching 14 bases. Per germline, CDR1 MDHEN and CDR2 SYDVKM. The CDR3 extends over 17 amino acids. The ends lost 3 bases at V and 3 bases at J; junction bases unmatched: 5. The DNA of the CDR3 is TGTGCCAGCAGTTTTGGGACTAGCGGGAGAAGTACAGATACGCAGTATTTT. Translated: CASSFGTSGRSTDTQYF.

This clonotype came up many times. The rearrangement joins TRBV20-1 to TRBJ1-2; TRBD1 is a possible D gene (6 bases). The CDR3 totals 18 residues. Germline CDR1 and CDR2: DFQATT and SNEGSKA (reference sequence). Deletions cut 0 bases from V and 0 bases from J, with 20 bases between. CDR3 residues: CSARDIRGQKLANYGYTF. The CDR3 DNA sequence: TGCAGTGCTAGAGATATTCGAGGACAGAAGTTAGCTAACTATGGCTACACCTTC.

This clonotype was counted ten times or more. The chain couples TRBV3-1 to TRBJ2-1, with 8 positions matching TRBD2. This CDR3 region has 15 residues. Germline V gene data show CDR1 as LGHDT and CDR2 as YNNKEL (reference sequence). V was pared by 4 bases and J by 7 bases, with 9 bases of the junction left unmatched. The CDR3 sequence: CASSLWETSVNEQFF. DNA for the CDR3: TGTGCCAGCAGCCTTTGGGAGACTAGCGTAAATGAGCAGTTCTTC.

This clonotype has ten or more counts. The chain is built from TRBV20-1 and TRBJ1-3; maybe TRBD1 (5 bases). V was clipped by 1 base and J by 3 bases, with 13 bases between them. Germline CDR1 is DFQATT and CDR2 is SNEGSKA (reference sequence). The CDR3 has 15 amino acids. DNA of the CDR3: TGCAGTGCTAGAGGGGGTGGCCAGGGTGGAAACACCATATATTTT. Its translation: CSARGGGQGGNTIYF.

A remark on this clonotype: A much larger clone lies one base from this, so it may be a read error. The chain uses TRBV7-2 and TRBJ2-7; 14 bases match TRBD2. This CDR3 is 17 amino acids long. In germline, CDR1 is SGHTA, CDR2 FQGNSA. Unmatched junction bases numbered 10, after V lost 4 bases and J lost 5 bases. The CDR3 DNA is TGTGCCAGCAGCTCCGGGACTAGCGGGAGAGGGAGAAACGAGCAGTACTTC. Protein: CASSSGTSGRGRNEQYF.

The genes are TRBV7-3 and TRBJ1-1; D not resolved. Germline assignment: CDR1 SGHTA and CDR2 FQGTGA. V dropped 5 bases and J dropped 5 bases, with 18 bases sitting between them. There are 15 residues in the CDR3. CDR3 region: CASSVGPGGRTEAFF. Written as DNA, the CDR3 is TGTGCCAGCAGCGTAGGACCGGGCGGTCGGACTGAAGCTTTCTTT.

This chain links TRBV12-3 or TRBV12-4 with TRBJ2-7; 9 bases are shared with TRBD1. V was pared by 5 bases and J by 0 bases, with 8 bases of the junction left unmatched. The CDR3 spans 16 residues. CDR3 in amino acids: CASSPQQGAFSYEQYF. As DNA, the CDR3 is TGTGCCAGCAGTCCACAACAGGGGGCGTTCTCCTACGAGCAGTACTTC.

Many counts were recorded for this clonotype. The chain recombines TRBV10-3 with TRBJ2-7, with 11 positions matching TRBD1. Per germline, CDR1 ENHRY and CDR2 SYGVKD. J gave up 0 bases and V 7 bases, and 5 bases lay outside the gene matches. This CDR3 has 15 amino acids. The CDR3 sequence is CAINRGTGGSYEQYF. The CDR3 DNA sequence: TGTGCCATCAACCGCGGGACAGGGGGCTCCTACGAGCAGTACTTC.

The chain employs TRBV9 and TRBJ2-7, with 15 bases aligning to TRBD2. With V trimmed by 3 bases and J by 2 bases, 3 bases remained unmatched. The CDR3 loop spans 16 amino acids. CDR1 SGDLS and CDR2 YYNGEE come from the germline V gene. The CDR3 spells CASSEGLAGGTYEQYF. CDR3 DNA: TGTGCCAGCAGCGAGGGACTAGCGGGGGGAACCTACGAGCAGTACTTC.

This clonotype was counted at least ten times. J is TRBJ2-1 and V is TRBV5-1; D gene ambiguous. The germline CDR1 and CDR2 sequences are SGHRS and YFSETQ. With 6 bases removed from V and 2 bases from J, the gap between germline ends came to 12 bases. The CDR3 is 14 amino acids. Here the CDR3 DNA reads TGCGCCAGCATCCCAGATGGAGCCTACAATGAGCAGTTCTTC. The encoded protein is CASIPDGAYNEQFF.

This clonotype showed up many times. The genes are TRBV28 and TRBJ1-5; D is ambiguous. The CDR3 contains 16 residues. V lost 1 base and J lost 9, with 19 bases in between. Germline V gene lookup returns CDR1 MDHEN and CDR2 SYDVKM. DNA for the CDR3: TGTGCCAGCAGTTTATATCCCCCTTCACTGCCCTGGCCCCAGCATTTT. Amino acids: CASSLYPPSLPWPQHF.

In this sample, this clonotype turned up many times. The gene calls are TRBV3-1 and TRBJ2-7; no clear D. The V gene lost 1 base and the J gene lost 2 bases, with 0 bases spanning the gap. Germline CDR1 LGHDT, CDR2 YNNKEL (reference sequence). The CDR3 is 11 residues long. In nucleotides, the CDR3 is TGTGCCAGCAGCCAAGCCTACGAGCAGTACTTC. Protein sequence: CASSQAYEQYF.

This clonotype was seen many times. This chain joins TRBV5-6 and TRBJ1-5; D is perhaps TRBD1 (5 bases). Trimming took 3 bases from V and 1 from J, leaving 5 bases between them. This CDR3 has 13 residues. Germline assignment: CDR1 SGHDT and CDR2 YYEEEE. The CDR3 bases are TGTGCCAGCAGCTGGGACAGCAATCAGCCCCAGCATTTT. It is translated as CASSWDSNQPQHF.

In its sample, this clonotype was seen many times. The chain joins TRBV5-1 to TRBJ1-6; possibly TRBD1 for D (6 bases). The V gene lost 0 bases and the J gene lost 7 bases, with 11 bases spanning the gap. The CDR3 has 15 amino acids. Germline V gene lookup returns CDR1 SGHRS and CDR2 YFSETQ. The CDR3 loop reads CASSLGRGGNSPLHF. Here the CDR3 DNA reads TGCGCCAGCAGCTTGGGCAGGGGAGGGAATTCACCCCTCCACTTT.

Remarks on this clonotype: A much larger clone lies one base from this, so it may be a read error. J is TRBJ2-5 and V is TRBV4-2; 13 nucleotides match TRBD2. The CDR3 is made up of 19 amino acids. V shed 0 bases and J 5 bases; nucleotides not matched to a gene: 12. The germline gives CDR1 LGHNA, CDR2 YNFKEQ. The CDR3 coding sequence is TGTGCCAGCAGCCAAGATCCCGGACTAGCGGGGGCCGTTCACGAGACCCAGTACTTC. Translation gives CASSQDPGLAGAVHETQYF.

This clonotype was picked up many times. The chain links TRBV5-1 to TRBJ1-6; 9 nucleotides agree with TRBD1. The CDR3 is 15 residues long. The V gene's germline CDR1 is SGHRS and CDR2 YFSETQ. J was trimmed by 8 bases and V by 1 base; bases with no gene match: 4. In nucleotides, the CDR3 is TGCGCCAGCAGCTTGAGACAGGGGGGTGATTCACCCCTCCACTTT. Translating it yields CASSLRQGGDSPLHF.

The chain joins TRBV3-1 to TRBJ2-3; 13 bases fit TRBD2. The length of the CDR3 is 17 residues. The germline V gene encodes CDR1 LGHDT and CDR2 YNNKEL (reference sequence). J was trimmed by 3 bases and V by 0 bases; bases with no gene match: 3. As DNA, the CDR3 is TGTGCCAGCAGCCAAGACTGGACTAGCGGGAGAACAGATACGCAGTATTTT. This codes for CASSQDWTSGRTDTQYF.

This clonotype was counted many times. The chain recombines TRBV29-1 with TRBJ2-2; D may match TRBD1 or TRBD2 (5 bases each). The CDR3 spans 13 residues. CDR1 and CDR2 from the germline V gene are SQVTM and ANQGSEA. The V end was cut by 3 bases, the J end by 4 bases, with 9 bases between. For the CDR3, the DNA is TGCAGCGTTGATAAGGGGACCACCGGGGAGCTGTTTTTT. As protein: CSVDKGTTGELFF.

V gene TRBV3-1 combines with J gene TRBJ1-1; TRBD1 might be the D (5 bases). Germline values: CDR1 LGHDT, CDR2 YNNKEL (reference sequence). The CDR3 sequence is 14 residues long. Trimming pared 1 base from V and 2 bases from J, leaving 8 bases between. CDR3 in DNA: TGTGCCAGCAGCCAAGGGGGCCGAAACACTGAAGCTTTCTTT. Its translation is CASSQGGRNTEAFF.

This clonotype has a count of ten or more. The V gene is TRBV7-2, the J gene TRBJ2-5; 9 nucleotides line up with TRBD2. Trimming at V came to 0 bases and at J to 1 base, leaving 3 bases not matched to a gene. Germline assignment: CDR1 SGHTA and CDR2 FQGNSA. The CDR3 is 16 residues long. DNA of the CDR3: TGTGCCAGCAGCTTAGCGAGGCGGGGGGGCCAAGAGACCCAGTACTTC. This gives the protein CASSLARRGGQETQYF.

This clonotype has at least ten counts. The gene calls are TRBV7-2 and TRBJ2-5, with 8 bases that match TRBD1. Germline loops: CDR1 SGHTA, CDR2 FQGNSA. The CDR3 covers 16 residues. V trimming: 5 bases; J trimming: 1 base; junction bases outside the gene matches: 9. CDR3 sequence (DNA): TGTGCCAGCAGCCCTGGACAGGGTGGATTCCAAGAGACCCAGTACTTC. Translated: CASSPGQGGFQETQYF.